The 19 T cell receptor beta chains reported below all come from one sample, sequenced in a study of blood T cell repertoires in COVID-19. The table came from immunoSEQ multiplex PCR; TCRdb's copy has only in-frame clones and leaves some out. The sample lists roughly 39,000 clones; approximately 93% were seen once. The sample was peripheral blood. The origin of the receptors is a human donor with active COVID-19. The donor label of this sample is uncertain.

This chain joins TRBV7-2 and TRBJ2-5; D is unresolved. CDR1 and CDR2 (germline): SGHTA, FQGNSA. V shed 5 bases and J shed 4 bases, with 11 bases lying between them. CDR3 length: 13 amino acids. The CDR3 region is CASSPLLLETQYF. For the CDR3, the DNA is TGTGCCAGCAGCCCCCTCTTGTTAGAGACCCAGTACTTC. The whole variable domain, filled in from reference TRBV7-2 and TRBJ2-5, reads GAGVSQSPSNKVTEKGKDVELRCDPISGHTALYWYRQSLGQGLEFLIYFQGNSAPDKSGLPSDRFSAERTGGSVSTLTIQRTQQEDSAVYLCASSPLLLETQYFGPGTRLLVL.

In this sample, this clone turned up once. The V gene is TRBV2, the J gene TRBJ2-7; 9 bases are a match to TRBD2. This CDR3 has 15 residues. In germline, CDR1 is SNHLY, CDR2 FYNNEI. The J segment lost 6 bases and the V segment lost 7 bases, leaving 13 bases of the junction unmatched. The CDR3, as DNA: TGTGCCAGCACCGAAGGTGGGACTAGCAGTTCCGAGCAGTACTTC. Its translation is CASTEGGTSSSEQYF.

The chain combines TRBV6-1 with TRBJ2-5, with 10 bases that match TRBD1. Losses at the gene ends were 2 bases for V and 5 bases for J; bases not matched to a gene: 11. This CDR3 is built from 17 residues. Germline CDR1 is MNHNS and CDR2 is SASEGT. CDR3 in amino acids: CASSEWATGGLRETQYF. Written as DNA, the CDR3 is TGTGCCAGCAGTGAATGGGCGACAGGGGGCTTACGGGAGACCCAGTACTTC.

This clone appeared a single time. The rearrangement uses TRBV2 and TRBJ1-6, with 7 bases aligning to TRBD1. The CDR3 runs to 15 residues. V shed 5 bases, J shed 9 bases, and the junction held 10 bases outside the gene matches. Per the germline V gene, CDR1 is SNHLY and CDR2 is FYNNEI. The CDR3 loop is CASSNIDRDASPLHF. Written as DNA, the CDR3 is TGTGCCAGCAGTAATATTGACAGGGACGCTTCACCCCTCCACTTT.

The chain carries TRBV4-1 and TRBJ1-6, with D possibly TRBD1 on 6 matching bases. The CDR3 contains 16 residues. Germline V CDR1 and CDR2: MGHRA, YSYEKL. The germline V and J ends were trimmed by 1 base and 10 bases, with 17 bases remaining between them. CDR3 residues: CASSQGGGGLGSPLHF. CDR3 DNA sequence: TGCGCCAGCAGCCAAGGAGGGGGGGGGCTGGGGTCACCCCTCCACTTT.

The chain recombines TRBV9 with TRBJ1-1; D is undetermined. There are 13 residues in the CDR3. V was trimmed by 6 bases and J by 1 base, leaving 10 bases between them. Per the germline V gene, CDR1 is SGDLS and CDR2 is YYNGEE. The chain's CDR3 is CASTPTGNTEAFF. The CDR3 DNA sequence: TGTGCCAGCACCCCCACCGGGAACACTGAAGCTTTCTTT.

The chain combines TRBV2 with TRBJ2-3; maybe TRBD2 (5 bases). Trimming shortened V by 6 bases and J by 0 bases, and 13 bases separated the two germline ends. Looked up from germline, CDR1 is SNHLY and CDR2 is FYNNEI. The CDR3 runs to 15 residues. CDR3 in DNA: TGTGCCAGCAGGGACTGGGCCAGGAGCACAGATACGCAGTATTTT. Protein product: CASRDWARSTDTQYF.

The chain uses TRBV3-1 (or the pseudogene TRBV3-2) and TRBJ2-7, with D maybe TRBD2 (5 bases). The germline gives CDR1 LGHDT, CDR2 YNNKEL (reference sequence). Trimming stripped 3 bases from V and 10 bases from J, with 10 bases between. The CDR3 is 11 amino acids. Here the CDR3 DNA reads TGTGCCAGCAGCCAGGGCGGAGGCCAGTACTTC. This translates into CASSQGGGQYF.

The J gene is TRBJ2-6, the V gene TRBV7-8; 12 positions match TRBD1. V trimming: 6 bases; J trimming: 0 bases; junction bases outside the gene matches: 9. This CDR3 is 19 amino acids long. Germline V gene sequence: CDR1 SGHVS, CDR2 FQNEAQ. The CDR3 loop reads CASSQGGTGGSSGANVLTF. CDR3 DNA: TGTGCCAGCAGTCAAGGAGGGACAGGGGGCAGCTCTGGGGCCAACGTCCTGACTTTC.

This clone was seen only once. The chain has TRBV7-8 and TRBJ2-7; D is undetermined. The germline V gene encodes CDR1 SGHVS and CDR2 FQNEAQ. The CDR3 length is 17 residues. Trimming pared 6 bases from V and 1 base from J, leaving 22 bases between. Written as DNA, the CDR3 is TGTGCCAGCAGAAAGGCGGCCACTGGCAGCCTTTCCTACGAGCAGTACTTC. Amino acid sequence: CASRKAATGSLSYEQYF. The variable domain in full, completed from reference TRBV7-8 and TRBJ2-7, reads GAGVSQSPRYKVAKRGQDVALRCDPISGHVSLFWYQQALGQGPEFLTYFQNEAQLDKSGLPSDRFFAERPEGSVSTLKIQRTQQEDSAVYLCASRKAATGSLSYEQYFGPGTRLTVT.

This clone was picked up a small number of times. The chain employs TRBV3-1 (or the pseudogene TRBV3-2) and TRBJ2-2, with D hard to call. Trimming shortened V by 1 base and J by 2 bases, and 8 bases separated the two germline ends. The CDR3 is made up of 15 amino acids. Germline V gene data show CDR1 as LGHDT and CDR2 as YNNKEL (reference sequence). The CDR3 DNA reads TGTGCCAGCAGCCAAGTCGTGTATAACACCGGGGAGCTGTTTTTT. Residues: CASSQVVYNTGELFF.

The chain carries TRBV2 and TRBJ2-7, with D possibly TRBD2 on 6 matching bases. This CDR3 contains 14 residues. V dropped 5 bases and J dropped 7 bases, with 18 bases sitting between them. Germline V gene data show CDR1 as SNHLY and CDR2 as FYNNEI. The DNA for the CDR3 is TGTGCCAGCAGTAGGACCGGGACGGCGGGGGAGCAGTACTTC. It is translated as CASSRTGTAGEQYF.

The rearrangement links TRBV4-3 to TRBJ2-4, with D possibly being TRBD2 (5 bases). The V and J ends lost 1 base and 4 bases respectively, with 14 bases between them. This CDR3 contains 16 residues. Germline CDR1 is LGHNA and CDR2 is YSLEER. CDR3 DNA: TGCGCCAGCAGCCAAGGGACTCCCCCAAGGAAAAACATTCAGTACTTC. It codes for CASSQGTPPRKNIQYF.

The genes are TRBV6-6 and TRBJ1-2; maybe TRBD1 (5 bases). Per the germline V gene, CDR1 is MNHNY and CDR2 is SVGAGI (reference sequence). This CDR3 contains 15 residues. V lost 0 bases, J lost 6 bases, and 14 bases lay in between. The CDR3 sequence is CASSYSMGPLDGYTF. The CDR3 region has the DNA TGTGCCAGCAGTTACTCGATGGGGCCCTTGGATGGCTACACCTTC.

V is TRBV7-9 and J is TRBJ1-2; D uncertain. The V and J ends lost 7 bases and 7 bases respectively, with 10 bases between them. Germline CDR1 SEHNR, CDR2 FQNEAQ (reference sequence). This CDR3 spans 11 amino acids. The CDR3 is CASNERRGYTF. CDR3 DNA sequence: TGTGCCAGCAACGAGAGGCGTGGCTACACCTTC.

The chain employs TRBV6-5 and TRBJ2-1; tentative D call: TRBD1 (5 bases). V was pared by 5 bases and J by 3 bases, with 11 bases between. The germline gives CDR1 MNHEY, CDR2 SVGAGI. The CDR3 has 14 residues. CDR3 DNA: TGTGCCAGCAGTCCCCGGCAGGGCTACAATGAGCAGTTCTTC. Protein product: CASSPRQGYNEQFF.

This sequence joins TRBV7-6 and TRBJ2-7, with 7 bases identical to TRBD2. Trimming took 5 bases from V and 4 from J; bases not matched to a gene: 8. CDR1 is SGHVS and CDR2 is FNYEAQ in the germline V gene. CDR3 length equals 14 residues. For the CDR3, the DNA is TGTGCCAGCAGCCCCAGCGGGGCGGGATACGAGCAGTACTTC. It is translated as CASSPSGAGYEQYF.

The V call is TRBV10-3, the J call TRBJ1-2; TRBD1 matches 9 bases. With V trimmed by 4 bases and J by 4 bases, 7 bases remained unmatched. The CDR3 runs to 15 residues. Looked up from germline, CDR1 is ENHRY and CDR2 is SYGVKD. For the CDR3, the DNA is TGTGCCATCAGTGTAACAGGGGGCAGCGGCTATGGCTACACCTTC. Encoded protein: CAISVTGGSGYGYTF.

The chain carries TRBV19 and TRBJ2-7; 10 nucleotides align to TRBD2. With V trimmed by 4 bases and J by 3 bases, 9 bases remained unmatched. This CDR3 is 16 amino acids long. The V gene's germline CDR1 is LNHDA and CDR2 SQIVND (reference sequence). The chain's CDR3 is CASSTRLAGGLYEQYF. The CDR3 region has the DNA TGTGCCAGTAGTACCAGATTAGCGGGAGGTCTCTACGAGCAGTACTTC.